The 22 T cell receptor beta chains presented below share a single source sample, sequenced in a study of long-term antiretroviral therapy in people with HIV (dated by TCRdb to between 2022 and 2023). Sequencing of the TRB variable region was done with the immunoSEQ hsTCRB v3.0 assay at survey level resolution. TCRdb re-hosts the immuneACCESS table, in-frame sequences only. Its copies lack some clones; in the studies checked, an unresolved V gene accounts for under half of them, and the cause for the rest is not known. Across this sample there are 9,000 or so clones, with around 78% seen only once. Around a quarter of the sample belongs to the ten largest clones. The sample consisted of unsorted PBMCs, taken 0.6 years before starting antiretroviral therapy. These receptor sequences come from a man aged 40-50 years with HIV.

This chain connects TRBV7-9 to TRBJ2-5, with TRBD2 matching 8 bases. Germline CDR1 reads SEHNR; CDR2 reads FQNEAQ (reference sequence). The CDR3 loop spans 15 amino acids. V was clipped by 5 bases and J by 5 bases; unmatched bases: 10. CDR3 bases: TGTGCCAGCAGCGACCGGGACGGGGGGGCGGAGACCCAGTACTTC. Protein product: CASSDRDGGAETQYF.

This clone has just one count. The rearrangement links TRBV15 to TRBJ1-1; D is uncertain. V lost 0 bases and J 1 base, leaving 9 bases between the germline ends. Germline values: CDR1 LNHNV, CDR2 YYDKDF (reference sequence). This CDR3 contains 15 residues. For the CDR3, the DNA is TGTGCCACCAGCAGAGATTTTTCGGCGAACACTGAAGCTTTCTTT. Translation gives CATSRDFSANTEAFF.

This clone was detected only a few times. V and J are TRBV5-1 and TRBJ1-5, with TRBD1 matching 7 bases. V shed 3 bases, J shed 3 bases, and the junction held 6 bases outside the gene matches. The germline V gene has CDR1 SGHRS and CDR2 YFSETQ. The CDR3 is 15 amino acids. CDR3 coding DNA: TGCGCCAGCAGCTCCGGACAGGAGGACAATCAGCCCCAGCATTTT. Its protein is CASSSGQEDNQPQHF.

The chain links TRBV27 to TRBJ2-1; TRBD2 matches at 9 bases. V dropped 5 bases and J dropped 2; count of bases not matched to a gene: 4. The CDR3 consists of 15 residues. The V gene's germline CDR1 is MNHEY and CDR2 SMNVEV (reference sequence). Here the CDR3 reads CASSEPSGAYNEQFF. Written as DNA, the CDR3 is TGTGCCAGCAGTGAGCCTAGCGGGGCCTACAATGAGCAGTTCTTC.

J is TRBJ2-3 and V is TRBV5-1; D is perhaps TRBD1 (5 bases). CDR3 length: 14 residues. V was shortened by 5 bases and J by 1 base, with 11 bases between the two germline ends. CDR1 and CDR2 (germline): SGHRS, YFSETQ. The CDR3 is CASSPQGGTDTQYF. The CDR3 DNA is TGCGCCAGCAGTCCCCAGGGCGGCACAGATACGCAGTATTTT.

This clone was recorded a few times. This sequence joins TRBV10-3 and TRBJ1-2, with D hard to call. Trimming removed 0 bases at V and 7 bases at J, with 15 bases between. This CDR3 has 15 residues. CDR1 ENHRY and CDR2 SYGVKD come from the germline V gene. The CDR3 DNA follows: TGTGCCATCAGTGAGTCGAATCTACGGGGTGGTGGCTACACCTTC. Encoded protein: CAISESNLRGGGYTF.

The chain has TRBV4-1 and TRBJ1-6, with 7 bases aligning to TRBD1. Per the germline V gene, CDR1 is MGHRA and CDR2 is YSYEKL. The CDR3 has 14 amino acids. With V trimmed by 5 bases and J by 7 bases, 5 bases remained unmatched. CDR3 DNA sequence: TGCGCCAGCAGCTTGGAACAGGGGAATTCACCCCTCCACTTT. Translating gives CASSLEQGNSPLHF.

The J gene is TRBJ1-4, the V gene TRBV30; D not certain. V dropped 2 bases and J dropped 0 bases, with 10 bases sitting between them. The CDR3 runs 15 residues. Germline V gene lookup returns CDR1 GTSNPN and CDR2 SVGIG (reference sequence). The CDR3 region has the DNA TGTGCCTGGAGTTGGGAGGCGTCAACTAATGAAAAACTGTTTTTT. Amino acid sequence: CAWSWEASTNEKLFF.

This clone has just one count. The chain is built from TRBV11-2 and TRBJ2-7; 7 nucleotides line up with TRBD1. The V gene end was trimmed by 3 bases and the J gene end by 5 bases; junction bases not matched to a gene: 10. This CDR3 contains 15 residues. Germline V gene data show CDR1 as SGHAT and CDR2 as FQNNGV. The DNA of the CDR3 is TGTGCCAGCAGCTTGGACAGGAGCTCTCCTAACGAGCAGTACTTC. Protein: CASSLDRSSPNEQYF.

The CDR3 DNA follows: TGCGCCAGCAGCAAGGACGTCCCCCCTCACAATGAGCAGTTCTTC. It is translated as CASSKDVPPHNEQFF. The rearrangement joins TRBV5-1 to TRBJ2-1, with unresolved D. Germline V gene lookup returns CDR1 SGHRS and CDR2 YFSETQ. There are 15 residues in the CDR3. Trimming removed 4 bases from V and 5 bases from J, with 16 bases in between.

The V and J genes are TRBV5-1 and TRBJ2-5; 11 nucleotides agree with TRBD2. The CDR3 consists of 15 residues. Unmatched junction bases numbered 6, after V lost 4 bases and J lost 4 bases. From germline, CDR1 is SGHRS and CDR2 YFSETQ. The CDR3 DNA sequence: TGCGCCAGCAGCGTTAGCGGGGGGGCACGAGAGACCCAGTACTTC. It encodes CASSVSGGARETQYF. Drawing the rest from reference TRBV5-1 and TRBJ2-5, the complete variable domain is KAGVTQTPRYLIKTRGQQVTLSCSPISGHRSVSWYQQTPGQGLQFLFEYFSETQRNKGNFPGRFSGRQFSNSRSEMNVSTLELGDSALYLCASSVSGGARETQYFGPGTRLLVL.

V gene TRBV18 combines with J gene TRBJ1-6; D may be TRBD1 (6 bases). The V and J ends lost 2 bases and 6 bases respectively, with 11 bases between them. CDR3 length: 15 residues. CDR1 KGHSH and CDR2 LQKENI come from the germline V gene. The CDR3 sequence is CASSPYRVGNSPLHF. CDR3 DNA: TGTGCCAGCTCACCATACAGGGTTGGTAATTCACCCCTCCACTTT.

The rearrangement joins TRBV12-2 to TRBJ1-5; TRBD1 reflects the table's D call only, with no check against the DNA. TRBV12-2 is a pseudogene locus. The CDR3 contains 17 residues. The CDR3 loop is CASRLARDRVRSQPQHF. The CDR3 nucleotides are TGTGCAAGTCGCTTAGCCCGGGACAGGGTAAGGAGTCAGCCCCAGCATTTT.

The rearrangement links TRBV4-1 to TRBJ1-1, with D unclear. Germline CDR1 MGHRA, CDR2 YSYEKL. The CDR3 runs 15 residues. Trimming cost V 0 bases and J 6 bases, with 14 bases left between them. The DNA of the CDR3 is TGCGCCAGCAGCCAAGATTCGCTATGGGCCTCTGAAGCTTTCTTT. Translated: CASSQDSLWASEAFF.

This clone was seen only once. The chain links TRBV10-2 to TRBJ2-3; 8 bases align to TRBD2. V shed 4 bases and J 2 bases; nucleotides not matched to a gene: 11. The CDR3 totals 17 residues. Germline CDR1 and CDR2: WSHSY and SAAADI. DNA for the CDR3: TGCGCCAGCAGTGCGTCAGGGACTAGAATTTCCACAGATACGCAGTATTTT. The encoded protein is CASSASGTRISTDTQYF.

The rearrangement links TRBV15 to TRBJ1-1; D is uncertain. The V and J ends lost 5 bases and 0 bases respectively, with 10 bases between them. This CDR3 spans 14 amino acids. Germline-derived CDR1 and CDR2 are LNHNV and YYDKDF (reference sequence). CDR3 residues: CATSLKALNTEAFF. The CDR3 DNA reads TGTGCCACCAGCCTAAAGGCGTTGAACACTGAAGCTTTCTTT.

The chain joins TRBV14 to TRBJ2-3; 7 bases map to TRBD1. Trimming cost V 4 bases and J 1 base; bases outside gene matches: 5. This CDR3 spans 15 amino acids. CDR1 SGHDN and CDR2 FVKESK come from the germline V gene. CDR3 region: CASSRRDSGTDTQYF. CDR3 in DNA: TGTGCCAGCAGCCGCCGGGACAGCGGCACAGATACGCAGTATTTT.

This chain joins TRBV10-3 and TRBJ2-2; the D gene is possibly TRBD2 (5 bases). The germline V gene has CDR1 ENHRY and CDR2 SYGVKD. Between the trimmed V and J ends, which lost 0 bases and 3 bases, there was a span of 8 bases. CDR3 length: 15 residues. CDR3 region: CAISESTEDTGELFF. In DNA, the CDR3 is TGTGCCATCAGTGAGTCGACGGAGGACACCGGGGAGCTGTTTTTT.

This clone was detected a few times. This rearrangement joins TRBV19 to TRBJ1-5; 9 nucleotides match TRBD1. The CDR3 runs to 14 residues. J lost 7 bases, V lost 5 bases, and 6 bases had no gene match. Germline V gene sequence: CDR1 LNHDA, CDR2 SQIVND (reference sequence). The CDR3 coding sequence is TGTGCCAGTAGTCGGACAGGGGATCGGCAGCCCCAGCATTTT. This encodes CASSRTGDRQPQHF.

The chain has TRBV5-1 and TRBJ2-3; 12 bases map to TRBD2. CDR3 length: 17 residues. V dropped 4 bases and J dropped 3; count of bases not matched to a gene: 9. Per germline, CDR1 SGHRS and CDR2 YFSETQ. The CDR3, as DNA: TGCGCCAGCAGCCCCCTCGCTAGCGGGGGGGCTACAGATACGCAGTATTTT. It encodes CASSPLASGGATDTQYF.

The chain couples TRBV4-2 to TRBJ2-2; 9 bases align to TRBD2. This CDR3 contains 16 residues. The ends lost 9 bases at V and 4 bases at J; junction bases unmatched: 12. Germline CDR1 reads LGHNA; CDR2 reads YNFKEQ. In DNA, the CDR3 is TGTGCCAGTGACCCGGGCAGCGGGGGGATCACCGGGGAGCTGTTTTTT. It translates to CASDPGSGGITGELFF.

The chain employs TRBV6-1 and TRBJ2-7; D uncertain. The CDR3 has 13 residues. Germline-derived CDR1 and CDR2 are MNHNS and SASEGT. Trimming removed 1 base at V and 7 bases at J, with 11 bases between. CDR3 coding DNA: TGTGCCAGCAGTGAAGTTCTCCTAAATGAGCAGTACTTC. It translates to CASSEVLLNEQYF.